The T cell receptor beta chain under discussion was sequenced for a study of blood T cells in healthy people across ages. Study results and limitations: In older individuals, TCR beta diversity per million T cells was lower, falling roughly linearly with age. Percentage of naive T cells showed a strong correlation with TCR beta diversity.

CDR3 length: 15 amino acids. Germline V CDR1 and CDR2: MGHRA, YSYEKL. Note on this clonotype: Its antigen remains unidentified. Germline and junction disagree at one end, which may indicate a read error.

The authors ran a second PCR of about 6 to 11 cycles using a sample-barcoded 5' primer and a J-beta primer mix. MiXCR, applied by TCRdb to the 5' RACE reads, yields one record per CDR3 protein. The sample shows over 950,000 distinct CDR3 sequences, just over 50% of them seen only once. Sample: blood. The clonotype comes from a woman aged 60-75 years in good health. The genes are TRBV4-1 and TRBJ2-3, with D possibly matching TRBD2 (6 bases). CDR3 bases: TGCGCCGGCAGCCGACTAGACCGTAGCCAAGATACGCAGTATTTT. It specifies CAGSRLDRSQDTQYF.